The 9 T cell receptor beta chains in this list originate from one sample, sequenced in a study of spatial heterogeneity in lung cancer. Their antigens are not known. This sample's time point: sample taken at primary tumor resection. Findings and limits, study-wide: The study found that expanded intratumoral alpha and beta TCR counts tracked tumor mutation counts.

MiXCR, run by TCRdb on the 5' RACE reads, gives a single entry per CDR3 protein. The data show about 5,600 distinct CDR3 sequences, around 7% seen once. This sample comprised lung tumor tissue, obtained at surgery. The receptors here all came from a female donor with early-stage non-small cell lung cancer.

This clonotype was counted ten times or more. This rearrangement joins TRBV30 to TRBJ1-5; the D is unclear. The CDR3 has 13 residues. The V gene lost 0 bases and the J gene lost 5 bases, with 8 bases spanning the gap. The V gene's germline CDR1 is GTSNPN and CDR2 SVGIG (reference sequence). The CDR3 DNA is TGTGCCTGGAGTGTACAAAGGGATCAGCCCCAGCATTTT. Translation: CAWSVQRDQPQHF.

In this sample, this clonotype turned up many times. The V and J genes are TRBV7-2 and TRBJ2-3; TRBD2 agrees at 8 bases. V gave up 4 bases and J gave up 5 bases; unmatched junction bases: 5. The CDR3 consists of 14 residues. Germline V gives CDR1 SGHTA, CDR2 FQGNSA. CDR3 sequence (DNA): TGTGCCAGCAGCTCGAGGGCGGGAGGAGATACGCAGTATTTT. It is translated as CASSSRAGGDTQYF.

This clonotype was found a few times. The chain has TRBV6-2 or TRBV6-3 and TRBJ2-1; 7 bases align to TRBD1. CDR1 is MNHEY and CDR2 is SVGEGT in the germline V gene. V was pared by 7 bases and J by 4 bases, with 4 bases of the junction left unmatched. The CDR3 spans 13 residues. The CDR3 region has the DNA TGTGCCAGCACAGGGACAGATTACAATGAGCAGTTCTTC. Encoded protein: CASTGTDYNEQFF.

This clonotype is termed medium-sized (0.01 to 0.1%). The rearrangement links TRBV9 to TRBJ2-3, with 9 bases that match TRBD2. With 4 bases clipped from V and 6 bases from J, the junction kept 12 bases outside the gene matches. The CDR3 consists of 16 residues. CDR1 and CDR2 from the germline V gene are SGDLS and YYNGEE. CDR3 in DNA: TGTGCCAGCAGCTTTCAACCGGGACTAGCATCCGATACGCAGTATTTT. Amino acid sequence: CASSFQPGLASDTQYF.

This clonotype is categorized as medium-sized. The gene calls are TRBV2 and TRBJ1-4, with a possible D match to TRBD1 (5 bases). This CDR3 region has 15 residues. The V end lost 2 bases, the J end lost 4 bases, and 11 bases lay between the germline ends. Looked up from germline, CDR1 is SNHLY and CDR2 is FYNNEI. The CDR3 protein is CASSETPRGNEKLFF. The CDR3 DNA reads as TGTGCCAGCAGTGAAACCCCTAGGGGTAATGAAAAACTGTTTTTT.

This clonotype was seen repeatedly, ten times or more. This chain uses TRBV20-1 with TRBJ2-7; 7 bases fit TRBD1. The CDR3 has 15 amino acids. CDR1 DFQATT and CDR2 SNEGSKA come from the germline V gene (reference sequence). The ends lost 7 bases at V and 3 bases at J; junction bases unmatched: 15. The CDR3 region is CSVTPLDRADYEQYF. The CDR3 nucleotides are TGCAGTGTGACCCCCCTCGACAGGGCGGACTACGAGCAGTACTTC.

This clonotype was counted many times. The chain employs TRBV10-3 and TRBJ1-1; D is perhaps TRBD1 (5 bases). The CDR3 is 16 amino acids. V was shortened by 6 bases and J by 4 bases, with 21 bases between the two germline ends. The germline CDR1 and CDR2 sequences are ENHRY and SYGVKD. The CDR3 here is CAIRPGDRRGVTEAFF. CDR3 nucleotides: TGTGCCATCAGGCCGGGGGACCGCCGCGGGGTCACTGAAGCTTTCTTT.

The table lists this clonotype with a few counts. A much larger clone differs by one base, so this may be a read error. The J gene is TRBJ1-4, the V gene TRBV6-1; D ambiguous. CDR1 and CDR2 from the germline V gene are MNHNS and SASEGT. V lost 6 bases and J lost 3, with 11 bases in between. The CDR3 totals 14 residues. The CDR3: CASRLGQPNEKLFF. CDR3 coding DNA: TGTGCCAGCAGACTAGGGCAGCCTAATGAAAAACTGTTTTTT.

This clonotype was recorded at least ten times. The V gene is TRBV3-1, the J gene TRBJ2-1; 9 positions match TRBD2. Germline trimming cut 4 bases from V and 9 bases from J; bases unmatched to any gene: 10. The CDR3 consists of 15 residues. Germline CDR1 and CDR2: LGHDT and YNNKEL (reference sequence). CDR3 residues: CASSPSGRGGGEQFF. CDR3 bases: TGTGCCAGCAGCCCTTCGGGGCGGGGGGGAGGTGAGCAGTTCTTC.